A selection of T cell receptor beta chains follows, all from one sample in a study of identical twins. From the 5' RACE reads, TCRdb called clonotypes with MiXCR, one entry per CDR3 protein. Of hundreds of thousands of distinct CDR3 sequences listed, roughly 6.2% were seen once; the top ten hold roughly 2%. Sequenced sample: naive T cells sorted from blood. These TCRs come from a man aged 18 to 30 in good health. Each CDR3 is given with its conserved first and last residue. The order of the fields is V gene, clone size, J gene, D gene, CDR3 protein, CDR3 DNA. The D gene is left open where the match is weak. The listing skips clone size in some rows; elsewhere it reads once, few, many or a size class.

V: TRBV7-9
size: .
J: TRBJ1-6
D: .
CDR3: CASSLAGGALNSPLHF
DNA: TGTGCCAGCAGCTTAGCAGGGGGGGCACTCAATTCACCCCTCCACTTT

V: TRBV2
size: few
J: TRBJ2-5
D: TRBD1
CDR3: CASSFQGAEETQYF
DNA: TGTGCCAGCAGTTTTCAGGGGGCTGAAGAGACCCAGTACTTC

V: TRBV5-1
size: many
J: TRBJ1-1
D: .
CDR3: CASSSDGQFIEAFF
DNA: TGCGCCAGCAGCTCCGATGGACAGTTCATTGAAGCTTTCTTT

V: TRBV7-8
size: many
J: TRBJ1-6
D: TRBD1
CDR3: CASSSTGVGNSPLHF
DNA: TGTGCCAGCAGCTCAACAGGGGTGGGGAATTCACCCCTCCACTTT

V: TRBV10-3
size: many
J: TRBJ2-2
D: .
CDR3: CAISEPNGARELFF
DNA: TGTGCCATCAGTGAGCCGAACGGCGCTAGGGAGCTGTTTTTT

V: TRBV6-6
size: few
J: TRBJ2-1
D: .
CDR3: CASSYATGEQFF
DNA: TGTGCCAGCAGTTACGCAACTGGTGAGCAGTTCTTC

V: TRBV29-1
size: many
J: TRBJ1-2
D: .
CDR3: CSVRSHINYGYTF
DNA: TGCAGCGTTCGGAGCCACATTAACTATGGCTACACCTTC

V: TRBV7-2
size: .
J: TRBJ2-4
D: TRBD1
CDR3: CASSLSGQGASEAKNIQYF
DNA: TGTGCCAGCAGCTTAAGCGGACAGGGGGCCTCGGAAGCCAAAAACATTCAGTACTTC

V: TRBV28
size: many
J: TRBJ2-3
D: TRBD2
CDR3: CASSPLAGAADTQYF
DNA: TGTGCCAGCAGTCCACTAGCGGGAGCGGCAGATACGCAGTATTTT

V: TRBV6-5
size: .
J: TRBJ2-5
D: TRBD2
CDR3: CASSLAGGRWETQYF
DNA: TGTGCCAGCAGTTTAGCGGGAGGGCGGTGGGAGACCCAGTACTTC

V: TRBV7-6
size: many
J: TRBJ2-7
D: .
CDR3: CASSSENKYEQYF
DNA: TGTGCCAGCAGCTCAGAGAATAAGTACGAGCAGTACTTC

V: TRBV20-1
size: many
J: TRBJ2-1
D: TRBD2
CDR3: CSASGLAGGTSYEQFF
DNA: TGCAGTGCTAGTGGACTAGCGGGAGGGACGTCGTATGAGCAGTTCTTC

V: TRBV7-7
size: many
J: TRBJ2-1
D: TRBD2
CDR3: CASSPGLAGPQSSYNEQFF
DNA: TGTGCCAGCAGCCCGGGACTAGCGGGACCTCAGAGCTCCTACAATGAGCAGTTCTTC

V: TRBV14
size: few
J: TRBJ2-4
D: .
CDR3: CASSQEARSIQYF
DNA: TGTGCCAGCAGCCAAGAGGCTCGCAGTATTCAGTACTTC

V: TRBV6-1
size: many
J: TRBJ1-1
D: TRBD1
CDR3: CASSDGTVNTEAFF
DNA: TGTGCCAGCAGTGACGGGACAGTGAACACTGAAGCTTTCTTT

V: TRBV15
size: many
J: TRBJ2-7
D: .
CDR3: CATSRGRDYEQYF
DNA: TGTGCCACTAGTCGAGGCCGGGACTACGAGCAGTACTTC

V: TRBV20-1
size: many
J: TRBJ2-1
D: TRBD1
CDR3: CSAVQGVGVNEQFF
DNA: TGCAGTGCTGTACAGGGGGTTGGCGTCAATGAGCAGTTCTTC

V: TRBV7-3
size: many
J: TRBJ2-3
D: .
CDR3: CASSLGGGGGDTQYF
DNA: TGTGCCAGCAGCTTAGGGGGTGGGGGCGGAGATACGCAGTATTTT

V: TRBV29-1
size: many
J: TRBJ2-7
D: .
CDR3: CSVEDEEFNEQYF
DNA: TGCAGCGTTGAAGATGAGGAATTCAACGAGCAGTACTTC

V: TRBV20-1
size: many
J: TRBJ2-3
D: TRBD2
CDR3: CSAQGLAGTDTQYF
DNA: TGCAGTGCGCAGGGACTAGCGGGAACAGATACGCAGTATTTT

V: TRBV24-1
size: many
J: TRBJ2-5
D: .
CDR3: CATSDWKRETQYF
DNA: TGTGCCACCAGTGATTGGAAGAGAGAGACCCAGTACTTC

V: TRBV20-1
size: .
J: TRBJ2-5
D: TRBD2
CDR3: CSASRTGTSFETQYF
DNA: TGCAGTGCTTCGCGAACCGGGACTAGCTTTGAGACCCAGTACTTC

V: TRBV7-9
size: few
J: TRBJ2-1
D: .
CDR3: CASSRPEPIWSEQFF
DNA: TGTGCCAGCAGCCGCCCGGAGCCCATTTGGAGTGAGCAGTTCTTC

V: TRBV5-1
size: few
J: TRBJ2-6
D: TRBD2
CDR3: CASSPRTSGSLTSGANVLTF
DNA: TGCGCCAGCAGCCCTCGGACTAGCGGGAGTCTCACCTCTGGGGCCAACGTCCTGACTTTC

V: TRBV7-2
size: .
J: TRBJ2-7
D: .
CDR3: CASSPPLASSYEQYF
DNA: TGTGCCAGCAGCCCTCCCTTAGCCAGCTCCTACGAGCAGTACTTC

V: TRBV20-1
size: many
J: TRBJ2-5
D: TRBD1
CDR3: CSARDRVMRETQYF
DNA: TGCAGTGCTAGGGACAGGGTTATGCGAGAGACCCAGTACTTC

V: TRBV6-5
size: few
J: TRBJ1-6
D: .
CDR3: CASSFLRNSPLHF
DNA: TGTGCCAGCAGTTTCCTGAGGAATTCACCCCTCCACTTT

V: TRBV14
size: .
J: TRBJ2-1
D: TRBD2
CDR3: CASSQVAGGLCEQFF
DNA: TGTGCCAGCAGCCAAGTAGCGGGAGGGCTTTGTGAGCAGTTCTTC

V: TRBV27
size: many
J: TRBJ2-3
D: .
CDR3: CAMNGGPFTDTQYF
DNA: TGTGCCATGAATGGAGGGCCGTTCACAGATACGCAGTATTTT

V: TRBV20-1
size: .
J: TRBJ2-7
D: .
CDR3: CSASQVAYEQYF
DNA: TGCAGTGCCAGTCAGGTAGCCTACGAGCAGTACTTC

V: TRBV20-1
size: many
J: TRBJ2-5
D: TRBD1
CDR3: CSARGQGEDKGQETQYF
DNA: TGCAGTGCTAGGGGACAGGGAGAGGACAAGGGCCAAGAGACCCAGTACTTC

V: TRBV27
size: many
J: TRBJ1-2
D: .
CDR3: CASSLQTGYGYTF
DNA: TGTGCCAGCAGCCTTCAGACAGGCTATGGCTACACCTTC

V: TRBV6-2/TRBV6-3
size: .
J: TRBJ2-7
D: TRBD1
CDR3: CASSYSIRGSDYEQYF
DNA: TGTGCCAGCAGTTACTCGATCAGGGGGTCTGACTACGAGCAGTACTTC

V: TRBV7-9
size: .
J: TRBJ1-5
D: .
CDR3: CASSSSREGSSQPQHF
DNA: TGTGCCAGCAGCTCCTCGAGAGAGGGGAGCAGTCAGCCCCAGCATTTT

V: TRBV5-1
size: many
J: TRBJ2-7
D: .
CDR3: CASSLVLAATYEQYF
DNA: TGCGCCAGCAGCTTGGTTCTAGCCGCCACCTACGAGCAGTACTTC

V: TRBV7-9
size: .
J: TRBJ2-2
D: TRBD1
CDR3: CASSQQGARITGELFF
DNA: TGTGCCAGCAGCCAACAGGGGGCGAGGATCACCGGGGAGCTGTTTTTT

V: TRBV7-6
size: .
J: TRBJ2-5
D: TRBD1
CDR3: CASSSGTGVGQETQYF
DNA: TGTGCCAGCAGCAGCGGGACAGGGGTAGGACAAGAGACCCAGTACTTC

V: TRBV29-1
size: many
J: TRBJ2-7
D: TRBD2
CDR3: CSVVSGTSSYEQYF
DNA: TGCAGCGTCGTCAGCGGGACTAGCTCCTACGAGCAGTACTTC

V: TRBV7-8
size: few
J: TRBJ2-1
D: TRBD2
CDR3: CASSLGRNLAGGRNEQFF
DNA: TGTGCCAGCAGCTTAGGCCGAAACCTAGCGGGAGGGCGGAATGAGCAGTTCTTC

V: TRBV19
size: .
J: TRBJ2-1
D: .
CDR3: CASSPSRRGPYNEQFF
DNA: TGTGCCAGTAGTCCTTCTCGGCGGGGACCCTACAATGAGCAGTTCTTC

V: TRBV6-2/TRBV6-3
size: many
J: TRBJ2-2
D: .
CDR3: CASRQGLTSGELFF
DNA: TGTGCCAGCAGACAAGGGTTGACGTCCGGGGAGCTGTTTTTT

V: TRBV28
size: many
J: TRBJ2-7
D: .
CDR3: CASSFVREQYF
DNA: TGTGCCAGCAGTTTCGTCCGGGAGCAGTACTTC

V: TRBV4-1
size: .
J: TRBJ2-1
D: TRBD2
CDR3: CASSQDGTSFSEQFF
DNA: TGCGCCAGCAGCCAAGACGGGACTAGTTTTTCTGAGCAGTTCTTC

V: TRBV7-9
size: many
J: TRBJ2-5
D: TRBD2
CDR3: CASSLGLAGNQETQYF
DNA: TGTGCCAGCAGCTTGGGACTAGCGGGAAACCAAGAGACCCAGTACTTC

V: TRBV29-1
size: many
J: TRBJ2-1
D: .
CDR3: CSVDDGGLYNEQFF
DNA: TGCAGCGTTGACGATGGGGGGCTGTACAATGAGCAGTTCTTC

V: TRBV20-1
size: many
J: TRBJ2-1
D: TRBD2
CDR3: CSVTSGKYEQFF
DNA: TGCAGTGTTACTAGCGGGAAGTATGAGCAGTTCTTC

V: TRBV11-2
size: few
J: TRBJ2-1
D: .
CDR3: CASSLDPSSPGSYNEQFF
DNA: TGTGCCAGCAGCTTAGATCCCTCCAGCCCGGGCTCCTACAATGAGCAGTTCTTC

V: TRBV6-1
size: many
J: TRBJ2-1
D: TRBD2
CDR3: CASRGLSGSYNEQFF
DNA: TGTGCCAGCAGGGGCCTTAGCGGGAGCTACAATGAGCAGTTCTTC

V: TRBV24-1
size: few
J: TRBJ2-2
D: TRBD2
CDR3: CATSDIGLAGGLPTGELFF
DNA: TGTGCCACCAGTGATATAGGACTAGCGGGAGGGCTTCCCACCGGGGAGCTGTTTTTT

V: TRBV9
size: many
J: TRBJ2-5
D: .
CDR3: CASSAIQGETQYF
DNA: TGTGCCAGCAGCGCTATCCAGGGGGAGACCCAGTACTTC

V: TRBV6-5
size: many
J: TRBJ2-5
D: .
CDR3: CASSYYRDPETQYF
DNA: TGTGCCAGCAGTTACTACAGGGACCCGGAGACCCAGTACTTC

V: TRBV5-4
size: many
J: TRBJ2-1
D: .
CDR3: CASSTGPTSSYNEQFF
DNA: TGTGCCAGCAGCACGGGGCCTACGAGCTCCTACAATGAGCAGTTCTTC

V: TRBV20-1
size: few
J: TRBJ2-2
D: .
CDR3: CSAQTRAVGELFF
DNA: TGCAGTGCCCAAACGAGGGCTGTCGGGGAGCTGTTTTTT

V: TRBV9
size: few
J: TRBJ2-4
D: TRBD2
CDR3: CASSVAAGVTKNIQYF
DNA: TGTGCCAGCAGCGTAGCGGCGGGAGTGACGAAAAACATTCAGTACTTC